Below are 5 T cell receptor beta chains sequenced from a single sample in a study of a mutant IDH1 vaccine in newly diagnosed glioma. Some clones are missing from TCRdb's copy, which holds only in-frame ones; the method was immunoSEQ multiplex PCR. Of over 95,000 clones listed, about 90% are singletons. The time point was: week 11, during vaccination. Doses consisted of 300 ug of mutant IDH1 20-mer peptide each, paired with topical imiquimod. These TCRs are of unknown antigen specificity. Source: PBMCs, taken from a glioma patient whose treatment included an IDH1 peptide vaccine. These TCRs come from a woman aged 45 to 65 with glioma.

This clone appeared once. The CDR3 loop reads CASRWGGDEQFF. The DNA of the CDR3 is TGTGCCAGCAGATGGGGGGGAGATGAGCAGTTCTTC. This chain joins TRBV5-6 and TRBJ2-1; 7 bases are shared with TRBD2. The CDR3 spans 12 residues. Looked up from germline, CDR1 is SGHDT and CDR2 is YYEEEE. With 5 bases clipped from V and 8 bases from J, the junction kept 4 bases outside the gene matches. The full variable domain, completed using reference TRBV5-6 and TRBJ2-1, is DAGVTQSPTHLIKTRGQQVTLRCSPKSGHDTVSWYQQALGQGPQFIFQYYEEEERQRGNFPDRFSGHQFPNYSSELNVNALLLGDSALYLCASRWGGDEQFFGPGTRLTVL.

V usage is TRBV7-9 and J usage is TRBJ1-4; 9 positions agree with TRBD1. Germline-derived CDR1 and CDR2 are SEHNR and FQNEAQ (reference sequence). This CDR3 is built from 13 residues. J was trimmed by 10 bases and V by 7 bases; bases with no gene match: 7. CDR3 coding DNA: TGTGCCAGCAACGAATTGACAGGGGGAAAACTGTTTTTT. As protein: CASNELTGGKLFF.

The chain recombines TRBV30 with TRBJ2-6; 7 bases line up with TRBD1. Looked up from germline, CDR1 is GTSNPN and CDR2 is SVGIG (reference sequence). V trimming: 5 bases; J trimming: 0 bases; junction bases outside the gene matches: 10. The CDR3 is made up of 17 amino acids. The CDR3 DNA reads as TGTGCCTGGCTACGGGACAGCACTTTCTCTGGGGCCAACGTCCTGACTTTC. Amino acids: CAWLRDSTFSGANVLTF.

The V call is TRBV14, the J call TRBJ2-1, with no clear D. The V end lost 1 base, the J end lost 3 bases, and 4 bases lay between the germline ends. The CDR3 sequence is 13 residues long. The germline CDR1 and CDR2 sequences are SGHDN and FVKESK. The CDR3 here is CASSQGVYNEQFF. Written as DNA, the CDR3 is TGTGCCAGCAGCCAAGGGGTCTACAATGAGCAGTTCTTC.

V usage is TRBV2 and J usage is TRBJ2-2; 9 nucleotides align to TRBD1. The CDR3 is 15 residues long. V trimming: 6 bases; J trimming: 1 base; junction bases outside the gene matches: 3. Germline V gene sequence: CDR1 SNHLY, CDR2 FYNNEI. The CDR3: CASSKGQGNTGELFF. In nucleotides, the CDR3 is TGTGCCAGCAGCAAGGGACAGGGGAACACCGGGGAGCTGTTTTTT.